Below are 28 T cell receptor beta chains sequenced from a single sample in a study of blood T cell repertoires in COVID-19. Measured with immunoSEQ multiplex PCR; TCRdb has only the in-frame clones, and not every one. The sample has under 200,000 clones; 65% to 85% are singletons. Sample: peripheral blood. Every receptor here comes from a human donor with acute or convalescent COVID-19. The donor label of this sample is uncertain.

The V gene is TRBV15, the J gene TRBJ2-7; D possibly corresponds to TRBD2 (6 bases). V gave up 8 bases and J gave up 2 bases, with 16 bases separating them. Per germline, CDR1 LNHNV and CDR2 YYDKDF (reference sequence). This CDR3 is 14 amino acids long. CDR3 coding DNA: TGTGCCACCCGGCGGGGTCAAGGGGCCTACGAGCAGTACTTC. The encoded protein is CATRRGQGAYEQYF.

This chain connects TRBV5-4 to TRBJ2-7, with 11 bases that match TRBD2. CDR1 is SGHNT, CDR2 YYREEE, per germline (reference sequence). V lost 4 bases and J lost 2; bases outside the gene matches: 8. The CDR3 has 16 residues. The CDR3 DNA sequence: TGTGCCAGCAGCATTAATAGCGGGAGGGGACCCTACGAGCAGTACTTC. The encoded protein is CASSINSGRGPYEQYF.

This clone occurred once. J is TRBJ2-3 and V is TRBV5-1; D may be TRBD2 (5 bases). This CDR3 has 15 residues. Trimming stripped 0 bases from V and 4 bases from J, with 12 bases between. CDR1 is SGHRS and CDR2 is YFSETQ in the germline V gene. CDR3 sequence: CASSLVTTRADTQYF. The CDR3 DNA is TGCGCCAGCAGCTTGGTGACTACTCGTGCAGATACGCAGTATTTT.

The chain carries TRBV11-2 and TRBJ2-7; 13 nucleotides agree with TRBD2. Per the germline V gene, CDR1 is SGHAT and CDR2 is FQNNGV. Trimming removed 4 bases from V and 4 bases from J; junction bases left unmatched: 7. This CDR3 has 16 residues. The DNA of the CDR3 is TGTGCCAGCAGCTCGTGGACTAGCGGGAGAAGGTACGAGCAGTACTTC. Translated: CASSSWTSGRRYEQYF.

The genes are TRBV7-9 and TRBJ2-1; possible D gene TRBD1, 5 bases. The V and J ends lost 8 bases and 12 bases respectively, with 11 bases between them. This CDR3 region has 10 residues. The germline V gene encodes CDR1 SEHNR and CDR2 FQNEAQ (reference sequence). CDR3: CASSEGAQFF. As DNA, the CDR3 is TGTGCCAGCTCCGAAGGGGCGCAGTTCTTC.

This rearrangement joins TRBV6-1 to TRBJ1-3; D not certain. Germline V gene sequence: CDR1 MNHNS, CDR2 SASEGT. This CDR3 spans 15 amino acids. Trimming took off 3 bases at V and 0 bases at J, with 9 bases between the two ends. CDR3 sequence: CASSDGLSSGNTIYF. CDR3 sequence (DNA): TGTGCCAGCAGTGACGGACTGTCCTCTGGAAACACCATATATTTT.

The CDR3 here is CASSDLQGNQPQHF. The CDR3 bases are TGTGCCAGCAGTGATCTCCAGGGTAATCAGCCCCAGCATTTT. The chain combines TRBV25-1 with TRBJ1-5, with a tentative D call TRBD1 (5 bases). CDR3 length: 14 amino acids. Germline assignment: CDR1 MGHDK and CDR2 SYGVNS. Trimming took 3 bases from V and 4 from J, leaving 10 bases between them.

The chain has TRBV11-2 and TRBJ1-2; no clear D. CDR1 is SGHAT, CDR2 FQNNGV, per germline. The CDR3 runs 12 residues. Trimming pared 5 bases from V and 7 bases from J, leaving 11 bases between. Written as DNA, the CDR3 is TGTGCCAGCAGCGAGACTCCCCCTGGCTACACCTTC. Translating it yields CASSETPPGYTF.

This rearrangement joins TRBV4-1 to TRBJ2-3; TRBD2 aligns across 8 bases. CDR3 size: 19 residues. The germline gives CDR1 MGHRA, CDR2 YSYEKL. The trim removed 0 bases at V and 2 bases at J, leaving 13 bases unmatched. In DNA, the CDR3 is TGCGCCAGCAGCCAAGAAAAAGCGGGGGCCAGTCCCTTCACAGATACGCAGTATTTT. Translation: CASSQEKAGASPFTDTQYF.

The genes are TRBV7-9 and TRBJ1-2; D is uncertain. Germline assignment: CDR1 SEHNR and CDR2 FQNEAQ (reference sequence). Trimming cost V 1 base and J 8 bases, with 14 bases left between them. The CDR3 is made up of 14 amino acids. CDR3 sequence reads: CASSLEAGPSGYTF. CDR3 nucleotide sequence: TGTGCCAGCAGCTTAGAGGCAGGACCTAGCGGCTACACCTTC.

The chain carries TRBV10-3 and TRBJ1-5, with a possible D match to TRBD1 (6 bases). V was cut by 0 bases and J by 16 bases, with 16 bases left in between. This CDR3 contains 13 residues. Germline V CDR1 and CDR2: ENHRY, SYGVKD. As DNA, the CDR3 is TGTGCCATCAGTGAGTCGACGGACAGCCCCCCTCATTTT. Amino acid sequence: CAISESTDSPPHF.

This sequence joins TRBV15 and TRBJ1-2; a weak D match, TRBD1 (5 bases). The CDR3 extends over 12 amino acids. Germline V lookup: CDR1 LNHNV, CDR2 YYDKDF (reference sequence). V gave up 4 bases and J gave up 8 bases, with 11 bases separating them. Here the CDR3 reads CATSTTQGGYTF. The DNA for the CDR3 is TGTGCCACCAGCACCACCCAGGGCGGCTACACCTTC.

This chain connects TRBV29-1 to TRBJ2-1, with 10 bases lining up with TRBD1. With 7 bases clipped from V and 8 bases from J, the junction kept 5 bases outside the gene matches. Germline CDR1 and CDR2: SQVTM and ANQGSEA. There are 12 residues in the CDR3. The CDR3: CSADRGGHEQFF. DNA for the CDR3: TGCAGCGCGGACAGGGGGGGCCATGAGCAGTTCTTC.

This rearrangement joins TRBV6-6 to TRBJ1-4; D is uncertain. CDR1 is MNHNY and CDR2 is SVGAGI in the germline V gene (reference sequence). The CDR3 spans 15 residues. Trimming left V 6 bases short and J 7 bases short, with 18 bases between. The CDR3 nucleotides are TGTGCCAGCAGGAGGGAGGCAGCGGCTGGTGAAAAACTGTTTTTT. Translating gives CASRREAAAGEKLFF.

This sequence joins TRBV9 and TRBJ2-1, with 7 bases that match TRBD1. With 0 bases clipped from V and 5 bases from J, the junction kept 8 bases outside the gene matches. CDR1 is SGDLS, CDR2 YYNGEE, per germline. CDR3 length: 16 residues. Here the CDR3 DNA reads TGTGCCAGCAGCGTAGAGGTGGGACAGAAAAACAATGAGCAGTTCTTC. This encodes CASSVEVGQKNNEQFF.

The rearrangement joins TRBV6-5 to TRBJ1-1; D not certain. Germline V gene data show CDR1 as MNHEY and CDR2 as SVGAGI. V dropped 10 bases and J dropped 0 bases, with 15 bases sitting between them. The length of the CDR3 is 14 residues. The CDR3 DNA follows: TGTGCCATCCGGAGGCGGGGAATGAACACTGAAGCTTTCTTT. This gives the protein CAIRRRGMNTEAFF.

The chain links TRBV2 to TRBJ1-5; D gene uncertain. V lost 3 bases and J 8 bases, leaving 20 bases between the germline ends. In germline, CDR1 is SNHLY, CDR2 FYNNEI. CDR3 length equals 16 residues. The CDR3 sequence is CASSDANPAGWKPQHF. For the CDR3, the DNA is TGTGCCAGCAGTGACGCCAATCCCGCGGGGTGGAAGCCCCAGCATTTT.

This clone was counted only a few times. The gene calls are TRBV6-6 and TRBJ1-5, with D unclear. The CDR3 runs 12 residues. V lost 4 bases and J lost 7, with 8 bases in between. Germline CDR1 is MNHNY and CDR2 is SVGAGI (reference sequence). The CDR3 DNA sequence: TGTGCCAGCAGTTTGAAGGAGCAGCCCCAGCATTTT. Its translation: CASSLKEQPQHF.

The rearrangement uses TRBV5-4 and TRBJ2-5; D is undetermined. Germline V gene sequence: CDR1 SGHNT, CDR2 YYREEE (reference sequence). The CDR3 loop spans 13 amino acids. Trimming removed 0 bases at V and 4 bases at J, with 7 bases between. The CDR3 is CASSLAQSETQYF. The DNA for the CDR3 is TGTGCCAGCAGCTTGGCCCAGTCAGAGACCCAGTACTTC.

The chain joins TRBV3-1 (or the pseudogene TRBV3-2) to TRBJ1-1, with D unclear. Trimming removed 0 bases at V and 9 bases at J, with 14 bases between. Germline values: CDR1 LGHDT, CDR2 YNNKEL (reference sequence). The length of the CDR3 is 14 residues. CDR3 sequence reads: CASSQDRVDGKAFF. In DNA, the CDR3 is TGTGCCAGCAGCCAAGATAGGGTAGACGGGAAAGCTTTCTTT.

The chain carries TRBV19 and TRBJ1-5; a possible D gene is TRBD1 (5 bases). V dropped 4 bases and J dropped 6 bases, with 13 bases sitting between them. CDR3 size: 14 residues. Per the germline V gene, CDR1 is LNHDA and CDR2 is SQIVND (reference sequence). The CDR3 DNA follows: TGTGCCAGTAGTAGAGGAGGGGTTACTCAGCCCCAGCATTTT. This codes for CASSRGGVTQPQHF. Together with reference TRBV19 and TRBJ1-5, the CDR3 gives the full variable domain: DGGITQSPKYLFRKEGQNVTLSCEQNLNHDAMYWYRQDPGQGLRLIYYSQIVNDFQKGDIAEGYSVSREKKESFPLTVTSAQKNPTAFYLCASSRGGVTQPQHFGDGTRLSIL.

The chain uses TRBV2 and TRBJ2-1; 15 bases map to TRBD2. The CDR3 contains 15 residues. Per germline, CDR1 SNHLY and CDR2 FYNNEI. Germline trimming cut 0 bases from V and 12 bases from J; bases unmatched to any gene: 3. The CDR3 DNA follows: TGTGCCAGCAGTGAAGCGGGACTAGCGGGGGGTATGCAGTTCTTC. It is translated as CASSEAGLAGGMQFF. Supplemented by reference TRBV2 and TRBJ2-1, the full variable domain reads EPEVTQTPSHQVTQMGQEVILRCVPISNHLYFYWYRQILGQKVEFLVSFYNNEISEKSEIFDDQFSVERPDGSNFTLKIRSTKLEDSAMYFCASSEAGLAGGMQFFGPGTRLTVL.

CDR3 coding DNA: TGTGCCTGGAGTGGGTCCGCGCCGAACACTGAAGCTTTCTTT. Protein sequence: CAWSGSAPNTEAFF. The chain combines TRBV30 with TRBJ1-1; no definite D call. This CDR3 has 14 amino acids. The germline CDR1 and CDR2 sequences are GTSNPN and SVGIG (reference sequence). Trimming took 1 base from V and 1 from J, leaving 10 bases between them.

The CDR3 reads CASSLVGAGARDEQFF. The DNA of the CDR3 is TGCGCCAGCAGCTTGGTAGGGGCGGGAGCTCGTGATGAGCAGTTCTTC. The chain uses TRBV5-1 and TRBJ2-1; 7 bases map to TRBD2. The CDR3 covers 16 residues. V trimming: 0 bases; J trimming: 8 bases; junction bases outside the gene matches: 11. CDR1 is SGHRS and CDR2 is YFSETQ in the germline V gene.

The chain recombines TRBV5-6 with TRBJ2-5, with D tentatively TRBD1 (7 bases). The CDR3 consists of 16 residues. Germline assignment: CDR1 SGHDT and CDR2 YYEEEE. The V gene lost 1 base and the J gene lost 4 bases, with 17 bases spanning the gap. This chain's CDR3 is CASSLPGAGGAETQYF. For the CDR3, the DNA is TGTGCCAGCAGCTTGCCGGGAGCAGGGGGTGCAGAGACCCAGTACTTC. The variable domain in full, with the rest retrieved from reference TRBV5-6 and TRBJ2-5, is DAGVTQSPTHLIKTRGQQVTLRCSPKSGHDTVSWYQQALGQGPQFIFQYYEEEERQRGNFPDRFSGHQFPNYSSELNVNALLLGDSALYLCASSLPGAGGAETQYFGPGTRLLVL.

This chain connects TRBV28 to TRBJ2-3; perhaps TRBD1 as D (6 bases). This CDR3 has 14 residues. Deletions cut 6 bases from V and 3 bases from J, with 13 bases between. Germline V gene sequence: CDR1 MDHEN, CDR2 SYDVKM. CDR3: CASSILQGTDTQYF. CDR3 DNA: TGTGCCAGCAGCATCCTACAGGGAACAGATACGCAGTATTTT.

The chain is built from TRBV3-1 (or the pseudogene TRBV3-2) and TRBJ2-7; maybe TRBD2 (7 bases). Germline V CDR1 and CDR2: LGHDT, YNNKEL (reference sequence). V was cut by 6 bases and J by 2 bases, with 20 bases left in between. The CDR3 contains 16 residues. Here the CDR3 DNA reads TGTGCCAGCAGTCGCAAGAGGGGGGGAGATCCCTACGAGCAGTACTTC. It translates to CASSRKRGGDPYEQYF.

The chain carries TRBV19 and TRBJ1-5; D may be TRBD1 (5 bases). The germline V gene has CDR1 LNHDA and CDR2 SQIVND (reference sequence). Trimming took off 1 base at V and 0 bases at J, with 16 bases between the two ends. The CDR3 is 18 amino acids. The CDR3 sequence: CASSIAWEGRHSNQPQHF. The CDR3 DNA reads TGTGCCAGTAGTATAGCATGGGAGGGGCGCCATAGCAATCAGCCCCAGCATTTT.